This T cell receptor beta chain was sequenced during a study of blood T cell repertoires in COVID-19. Study-level information: Samples taken during acute and convalescent COVID-19 were collected in the United States, Italy and Spain. T cells, B-cell-depleted T cells, or PBMCs supplied cDNA or gDNA.

Enrollment of patients from Seattle took place during active infection, with longitudinal follow-up. Per the authors' pipeline: Reference gene primer amplification in the assay estimated nucleated cell counts. Sequencing used immunoSEQ multiplex PCR; TCRdb keeps in-frame clones, though not all of them. V and J calls and clone size are those listed in that table; D and trimming were worked out from the DNA. The sample carries 97,000 or so clones, roughly 92% recorded once. The germline CDR1 and CDR2 sequences are SGHTS and YDEGEE. Trimming stripped 0 bases from V and 5 bases from J, with 14 bases between. The CDR3 contains 15 residues.

Material: peripheral blood. The J gene is TRBJ1-1, the V gene TRBV5-8; no firm D call. This TCR came from a woman in her 50s with COVID-19, enrolled during active disease. CDR3 bases: TGTGCCAGCAGCTTGGTGATTAGCCATGGGACTGAAGCTTTCTTT. This translates into CASSLVISHGTEAFF.